The 6 T cell receptor beta chains listed next were all sequenced from one sample in a study of control samples from healthy donors and cancer patients. Data came from immunoSEQ multiplex PCR; TCRdb stores just in-frame clones and leaves some out. The table has approximately 110,000 clones, more than 85% seen once; the top ten hold 6% to 8%. The sample consisted of blood. The receptors were sampled from a young woman in good health.

CDR3: CASSSWGDTEAFF. In DNA, the CDR3 is TGCGCCAGCAGTAGTTGGGGGGACACTGAAGCTTTCTTT. This chain joins TRBV5-1 and TRBJ1-1; D may be TRBD1 (5 bases). Germline CDR1 SGHRS, CDR2 YFSETQ. V shed 5 bases and J shed 3 bases, with 11 bases lying between them. This CDR3 spans 13 amino acids.

The chain is built from TRBV6-5 and TRBJ1-5; 7 nucleotides match TRBD1. CDR1 MNHEY and CDR2 SVGAGI come from the germline V gene. The trim removed 5 bases at V and 2 bases at J, leaving 6 bases unmatched. This CDR3 contains 15 residues. CDR3 in DNA: TGTGCCAGCAGTAAGACAGGGTATGGCAATCAGCCCCAGCATTTT. It translates to CASSKTGYGNQPQHF.

This clone showed up just once. The germline gene is not matched at one end of the junction; a read error may be the cause. This CDR3 is also generated by other DNA sequences in the sample. This chain links TRBV7-2 with TRBJ1-2; 10 nucleotides agree with TRBD1. The germline gives CDR1 SGHTA, CDR2 FQGNSA. The CDR3 is made up of 14 amino acids. Written as DNA, the CDR3 is TGCGCCAGCAGCTTAGGGACAGGGGCGTATGGCTACACCTTC. This gives the protein CASSLGTGAYGYTF. Together with reference TRBV7-2 and TRBJ1-2, the CDR3 gives the full variable domain: GAGVSQSPSNKVTEKGKDVELRCDPISGHTALYWYRQSLGQGLEFLIYFQGNSAPDKSGLPSDRFSAERTGGSVSTLTIQRTQQEDSAVYLCASSLGTGAYGYTFGSGTRLTVV.

This chain joins TRBV2 and TRBJ2-5, with 10 bases fitting TRBD1. Germline values: CDR1 SNHLY, CDR2 FYNNEI. V was clipped by 7 bases and J by 4 bases; unmatched bases: 6. The CDR3 extends over 14 amino acids. This CDR3 is CASNTGTGAETQYF. The CDR3 nucleotides are TGTGCCAGCAACACCGGGACAGGGGCAGAGACCCAGTACTTC. Full variable domain (missing parts from reference TRBV2 and TRBJ2-5): EPEVTQTPSHQVTQMGQEVILRCVPISNHLYFYWYRQILGQKVEFLVSFYNNEISEKSEIFDDQFSVERPDGSNFTLKIRSTKLEDSAMYFCASNTGTGAETQYFGPGTRLLVL.

This clone was seen many times. The chain joins TRBV15 to TRBJ2-2; no firm D call. Looked up from germline, CDR1 is LNHNV and CDR2 is YYDKDF (reference sequence). CDR3 length: 11 amino acids. The V end lost 5 bases, the J end lost 6 bases, and 4 bases lay between the germline ends. This chain's CDR3 is CATSLAGELFF. DNA of the CDR3: TGTGCCACCAGCCTTGCCGGGGAGCTGTTTTTT.

V usage is TRBV6-5 and J usage is TRBJ2-7; TRBD2 might be the D (6 bases). This CDR3 region has 15 residues. V lost 0 bases and J 0 bases, leaving 9 bases between the germline ends. Germline V gene lookup returns CDR1 MNHEY and CDR2 SVGAGI. The CDR3 loop reads CASSYSYGSSYEQYF. For the CDR3, the DNA is TGTGCCAGCAGTTACTCCTACGGGAGCTCCTACGAGCAGTACTTC.